The 20 T cell receptor beta chains below were found in one sample sequenced in a study of blood T cell repertoires in COVID-19. The assay was immunoSEQ multiplex PCR, and TCRdb's table has in-frame clones only and misses some. This sample carries approximately 220,000 clones, roughly 80% of them seen once, and the ten largest clones take 10%. The sequencing sample was made of peripheral blood. Every receptor here comes from a woman at least 80 years old with acute or convalescent COVID-19.

The chain uses TRBV28 and TRBJ2-4, with 7 bases identical to TRBD1. The CDR3 covers 12 residues. The germline V gene has CDR1 MDHEN and CDR2 SYDVKM. V shed 6 bases and J 8 bases; nucleotides not matched to a gene: 4. The CDR3 nucleotides are TGTGCCAGCAGATCCGGACAGGACATTCAGTACTTC. Residues: CASRSGQDIQYF.

The chain joins TRBV11-2 to TRBJ1-1, with D possibly matching TRBD1 (6 bases). Per germline, CDR1 SGHAT and CDR2 FQNNGV. V lost 7 bases, J lost 1 base, and 13 bases lay in between. This CDR3 has 14 residues. The CDR3 here is CASTQGLGNTEAFF. The CDR3 region has the DNA TGTGCCAGCACCCAGGGGTTGGGGAACACTGAAGCTTTCTTT. Based on the CDR3 plus reference TRBV11-2 and TRBJ1-1, the full variable domain is EAGVAQSPRYKIIEKRQSVAFWCNPISGHATLYWYQQILGQGPKLLIQFQNNGVVDDSQLPKDRFSAERLKGVDSTLKIQPAKLEDSAVYLCASTQGLGNTEAFFGQGTRLTVV.

The chain employs TRBV28 and TRBJ1-1; 7 bases agree with TRBD1. Per germline, CDR1 MDHEN and CDR2 SYDVKM. The CDR3 extends over 15 amino acids. Losses at the gene ends were 7 bases for V and 7 bases for J; bases not matched to a gene: 15. CDR3 in amino acids: CASTPPITGAGEAFF. The CDR3 nucleotides are TGTGCCAGCACCCCCCCGATAACAGGGGCGGGTGAAGCTTTCTTT.

This chain uses TRBV4-1 with TRBJ1-4; D is unresolved. In germline, CDR1 is MGHRA, CDR2 YSYEKL. V shed 0 bases and J shed 4 bases, with 12 bases lying between them. There are 16 residues in the CDR3. The CDR3 coding sequence is TGCGCCAGCAGCCAAGATCGCGGGGTGGTTAATGAAAAACTGTTTTTT. Translating it yields CASSQDRGVVNEKLFF.

The chain has TRBV14 and TRBJ2-1; the D gene is possibly TRBD2 (6 bases). The germline gives CDR1 SGHDN, CDR2 FVKESK. Trimming left V 4 bases short and J 8 bases short, with 18 bases between. This CDR3 spans 15 amino acids. The CDR3 here is CASSLAGNVGDEQFF. The DNA of the CDR3 is TGTGCCAGCAGCCTTGCGGGGAACGTAGGCGATGAGCAGTTCTTC.

The chain is built from TRBV11-3 and TRBJ2-4; 8 bases fit TRBD1. This CDR3 is 15 amino acids long. V lost 5 bases to trimming and J lost 5 bases; unmatched junction nucleotides: 8. Germline V gives CDR1 SGHNT, CDR2 YENEEA. The DNA for the CDR3 is TGTGCCAGCAGCCAGGGACAGGCCCTTGAAAACATTCAGTACTTC. It translates to CASSQGQALENIQYF.

This sequence joins TRBV21-1 and TRBJ2-1; the listed D gene, TRBD2, was not tested against the DNA. TRBV21-1 is noted as a pseudogene. This CDR3 spans 17 amino acids. This CDR3 reads CASSMFWTGSSYNEQFF. The CDR3 DNA follows: TGTGCCAGCAGCATGTTCTGGACTGGGAGCTCCTACAATGAGCAGTTCTTC.

The V and J genes are TRBV18 and TRBJ2-7; 11 positions agree with TRBD1. The V and J ends lost 6 bases and 3 bases, in that order; junction bases with no gene match: 4. CDR1 and CDR2 (germline): KGHSH, LQKENI. CDR3 length equals 14 residues. The CDR3 reads CASSPGQGDYEQYF. The CDR3 DNA is TGTGCCAGCTCTCCGGGACAGGGGGACTACGAGCAGTACTTC.

The chain joins TRBV7-9 to TRBJ2-7; D ambiguous. The germline V gene has CDR1 SEHNR and CDR2 FQNEAQ (reference sequence). There are 13 residues in the CDR3. V was cut by 2 bases and J by 7 bases, with 12 bases left in between. In nucleotides, the CDR3 is TGTGCCAGCAGCTTATCCAGGTCGGTGGAGCAGTACTTC. Protein sequence: CASSLSRSVEQYF. Full variable domain (remainder filled in from reference TRBV7-9 and TRBJ2-7): DTGVSQNPRHKITKRGQNVTFRCDPISEHNRLYWYRQTLGQGPEFLTYFQNEAQLEKSRLLSDRFSAERPKGSFSTLEIQRTEQGDSAMYLCASSLSRSVEQYFGPGTRLTVT.

The gene calls are TRBV27 and TRBJ2-3; D is possibly TRBD1 (6 bases). V shed 0 bases and J shed 4 bases, with 8 bases lying between them. Looked up from germline, CDR1 is MNHEY and CDR2 is SMNVEV (reference sequence). The CDR3 has 14 amino acids. The CDR3 loop reads CASSLSGAPDTQYF. DNA of the CDR3: TGTGCCAGCAGTTTATCGGGGGCCCCAGATACGCAGTATTTT.

The chain recombines TRBV12-3 or TRBV12-4 with TRBJ2-7, with D perhaps TRBD1 (5 bases). Trimming shortened V by 7 bases and J by 1 base, and 8 bases separated the two germline ends. There are 12 residues in the CDR3. CDR3 coding DNA: TGTGCCAGCAAAACAGGTTCCTACGAGCAGTACTTC. Protein sequence: CASKTGSYEQYF.

In the case of this clone: The same CDR3 arises from other DNA sequences in this sample as well. V and J are TRBV30 and TRBJ1-6, with D possibly TRBD1 on 5 matching bases. There are 11 residues in the CDR3. Trimming pared 3 bases from V and 8 bases from J, leaving 5 bases between. Germline values: CDR1 GTSNPN, CDR2 SVGIG (reference sequence). The CDR3 region has the DNA TGTGCCTGGAGCAGGGATTCACCCCTCCACTTT. It yields the protein CAWSRDSPLHF.

CDR3 bases: TGCGCCAGCAGCTCGCGGACTAGCGGGGCTTCGCCAGATACGCAGTATTTT. Translating gives CASSSRTSGASPDTQYF. The V call is TRBV5-1, the J call TRBJ2-3; 12 bases agree with TRBD2. Germline CDR1 is SGHRS and CDR2 is YFSETQ. The CDR3 length is 17 residues. J lost 4 bases, V lost 3 bases, and 9 bases had no gene match.

J is TRBJ2-6 and V is TRBV3-1 (or the pseudogene TRBV3-2); no clear D gene. V lost 2 bases, J lost 0 bases, and 5 bases lay in between. The CDR3 is made up of 15 amino acids. Germline V gives CDR1 LGHDT, CDR2 YNNKEL (reference sequence). CDR3 amino acids: CASSQFISGANVLTF. The CDR3 nucleotides are TGTGCCAGCAGCCAATTTATCTCTGGGGCCAACGTCCTGACTTTC.

The rearrangement uses TRBV5-4 and TRBJ2-3, with 15 bases lining up with TRBD2. J was trimmed by 3 bases and V by 4 bases; bases with no gene match: 6. The V gene's germline CDR1 is SGHNT and CDR2 YYREEE (reference sequence). The CDR3 is 17 residues long. The CDR3 coding sequence is TGTGCCAGCAGCCCGGGACTAGCGGGGGGAGGAACAGATACGCAGTATTTT. As protein: CASSPGLAGGGTDTQYF.

The J gene is TRBJ2-1, the V gene TRBV11-1; a possible D gene is TRBD2 (6 bases). The CDR3 extends over 15 amino acids. V was clipped by 1 base and J by 5 bases, with 12 bases between them. CDR1 and CDR2 from the germline V gene are SGHAT and FQDESV (reference sequence). The CDR3 protein is CASSLGLVGNNEQFF. DNA of the CDR3: TGTGCCAGCAGCTTAGGACTAGTCGGGAACAATGAGCAGTTCTTC.

This clone was detected once. CDR3 sequence: CASSLVAGGLISTDTQYF. The CDR3 DNA sequence: TGTGCCAGCAGCTTAGTAGCGGGGGGCCTCATTAGCACAGATACGCAGTATTTT. This chain links TRBV7-2 with TRBJ2-3, with 10 bases lining up with TRBD2. The CDR3 is made up of 18 amino acids. The J segment lost 0 bases and the V segment lost 1 base, leaving 7 bases of the junction unmatched. The germline V gene has CDR1 SGHTA and CDR2 FQGNSA. The full variable domain, rest sourced from reference TRBV7-2 and TRBJ2-3, is GAGVSQSPSNKVTEKGKDVELRCDPISGHTALYWYRQSLGQGLEFLIYFQGNSAPDKSGLPSDRFSAERTGGSVSTLTIQRTQQEDSAVYLCASSLVAGGLISTDTQYFGPGTRLTVL.

The chain couples TRBV7-2 to TRBJ2-2, with 8 bases that match TRBD2. CDR1 is SGHTA and CDR2 is FQGNSA in the germline V gene. Trimming removed 0 bases from V and 6 bases from J; junction bases left unmatched: 6. The length of the CDR3 is 16 residues. CDR3 DNA: TGTGCCAGCAGCTTAGCCTCGGGGGGGCATCCCGGGGAGCTGTTTTTT. Translation gives CASSLASGGHPGELFF.

V and J are TRBV14 and TRBJ1-6, with TRBD1 matching over 7 bases. The germline gives CDR1 SGHDN, CDR2 FVKESK. The V segment lost 6 bases and the J segment 9 bases; nucleotides outside the gene matches: 8. The CDR3 covers 14 residues. The CDR3 coding sequence is TGTGCCAGCAGGGTACAGGGGCGAGGTTCACCCCTCCACTTT. Translated, it gives CASRVQGRGSPLHF.

This chain connects TRBV4-3 to TRBJ1-2; TRBD1 aligns across 12 bases. The V segment lost 4 bases and the J segment 6 bases; nucleotides outside the gene matches: 9. The length of the CDR3 is 16 residues. Germline assignment: CDR1 LGHNA and CDR2 YSLEER. In DNA, the CDR3 is TGCGCCAGCAGCCGACGCGGGACAGGGGGCGCGCATGGCTACACCTTC. Its translation: CASSRRGTGGAHGYTF.